These T cell receptor beta chains were read from a single sample in a study of a mutant IDH1 vaccine in newly diagnosed glioma. Their antigens are not known. Data came from immunoSEQ multiplex PCR; TCRdb stores just in-frame clones and leaves some out. Of 35,000 to 50,000 clones in the sample, 92% were seen once. This sample comprised PBMCs, obtained from a glioma patient whose treatment included an IDH1 peptide vaccine. The origin of the receptors is a man aged 50-60 years with glioma. Both conserved end residues are part of each CDR3. The D gene is left open where the match is weak. Clone size is stated in some rows and not others, as once, few, many or a class when expanded.

d_gene | j_gene | v_gene | abundance | CDR3nt | CDR3aa
- | TRBJ2-1 | TRBV29-1 | - | TGCAGCGTTGGCGCAGGCCTCTACAATGAGCAGTTCTTC | CSVGAGLYNEQFF
- | TRBJ2-5 | TRBV9 | - | TGTGCCAGCAGCGTAGCCGCTCGGGAGACCCAGTACTTC | CASSVAARETQYF
TRBD1 | TRBJ2-5 | TRBV6-7 | - | TGTGCCAGCAGCCCCTACCCGGACAGGGATCAAGAGACCCAGTACTTC | CASSPYPDRDQETQYF
- | TRBJ1-2 | TRBV28 | - | TGTGCCAGCAGTAGTAATCAGGGTTATGGCTACACCTTC | CASSSNQGYGYTF
TRBD1 | TRBJ1-5 | TRBV6-6 | - | TGTGCCAGCTGGACAGGGTTGCAGCCCCAGCATTTT | CASWTGLQPQHF
TRBD2 | TRBJ2-5 | TRBV7-9 | - | TGTGCCAGCAGCTTATTAACGGGGGGGCACGAGACCCAGTACTTC | CASSLLTGGHETQYF
- | TRBJ1-1 | TRBV7-9 | - | TGTGCCAGCAGCTTACGGTGGGGGGGACTCACGAAGAACACTGAAGCTTTCTTT | CASSLRWGGLTKNTEAFF
TRBD1 | TRBJ1-5 | TRBV5-8 | - | TGTGCCAGCAGCTCACCGACAGGGGCCCTACTCTATAGCAATCAGCCCCAGCATTTT | CASSSPTGALLYSNQPQHF
TRBD1 | TRBJ1-2 | TRBV6-5 | - | TGTGCCAGCAGCCTAACCGGGACAGCTAACTATGGCTACACCTTC | CASSLTGTANYGYTF
- | TRBJ2-3 | TRBV9 | - | TGTGCCAGCAACCCCGGCCGCACAGATACGCAGTATTTT | CASNPGRTDTQYF
- | TRBJ2-5 | TRBV15 | - | TGTGCCACCAGCACAGGTCCTGCAGAGACCCAGTACTTC | CATSTGPAETQYF
- | TRBJ2-7 | TRBV18 | - | TGTGCCAGCTCTCATGACAGGCGCTCCTACGAGCAGTACTTC | CASSHDRRSYEQYF
TRBD1 | TRBJ1-1 | TRBV7-2 | few | TGTGCCAGCAGCTCTACAGGGGGGAAGAACACTGAAGCTTTCTTT | CASSSTGGKNTEAFF
- | TRBJ1-5 | TRBV18 | once | TGTGCCAGCTCACCACCTAATCAAGAGAGCAATCAGCCCCAGCATTTT | CASSPPNQESNQPQHF